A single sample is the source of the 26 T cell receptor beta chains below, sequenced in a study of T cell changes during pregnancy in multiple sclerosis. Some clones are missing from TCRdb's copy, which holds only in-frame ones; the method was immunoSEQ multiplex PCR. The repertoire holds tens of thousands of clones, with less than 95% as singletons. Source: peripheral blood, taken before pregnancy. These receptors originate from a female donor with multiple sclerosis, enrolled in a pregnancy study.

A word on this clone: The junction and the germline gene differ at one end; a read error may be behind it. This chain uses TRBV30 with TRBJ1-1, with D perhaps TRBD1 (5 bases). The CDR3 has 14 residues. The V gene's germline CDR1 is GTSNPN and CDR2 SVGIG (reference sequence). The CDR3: CAWEPRGFSSQAGF. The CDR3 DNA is TGTGCCTGGGAACCTCGGGGGTTTAGTTCTCAAGCCGGGTTT. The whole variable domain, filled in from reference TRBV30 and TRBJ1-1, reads SQTIHQWPATLVQPVGSPLSLECTVEGTSNPNLYWYRQAAGRGLQLLFYSVGIGQISSEVPQNLSASRPQDRQFILSSKKLLLSDSGFYLCAWEPRGFSSQAGFGQGTRLTVV.

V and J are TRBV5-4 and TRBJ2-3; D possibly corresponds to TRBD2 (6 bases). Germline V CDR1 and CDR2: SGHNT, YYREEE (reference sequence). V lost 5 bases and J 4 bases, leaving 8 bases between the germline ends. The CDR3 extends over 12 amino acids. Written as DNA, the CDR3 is TGTGCCAGCAGTTGGGGGGCAGATACGCAGTATTTT. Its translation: CASSWGADTQYF.

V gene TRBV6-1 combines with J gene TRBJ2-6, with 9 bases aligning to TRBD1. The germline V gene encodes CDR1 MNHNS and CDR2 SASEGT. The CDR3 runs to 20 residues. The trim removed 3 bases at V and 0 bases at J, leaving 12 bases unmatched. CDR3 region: CASSDLTGQGPISGANVLTF. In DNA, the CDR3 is TGTGCCAGCAGTGACCTCACCGGACAGGGGCCTATCTCTGGGGCCAACGTCCTGACTTTC.

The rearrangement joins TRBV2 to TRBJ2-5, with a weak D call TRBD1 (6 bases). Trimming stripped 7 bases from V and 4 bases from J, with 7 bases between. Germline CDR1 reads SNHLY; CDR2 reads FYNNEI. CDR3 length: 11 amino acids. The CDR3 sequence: CASIRGETQYF. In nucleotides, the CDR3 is TGTGCCAGCATCAGGGGAGAGACCCAGTACTTC.

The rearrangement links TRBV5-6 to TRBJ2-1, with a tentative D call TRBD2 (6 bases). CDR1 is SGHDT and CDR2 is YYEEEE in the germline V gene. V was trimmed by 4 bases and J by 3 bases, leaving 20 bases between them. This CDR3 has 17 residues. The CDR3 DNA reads TGTGCCAGCAGCCAACCCCGACTGGACTACCTCTACAATGAGCAGTTCTTC. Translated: CASSQPRLDYLYNEQFF.

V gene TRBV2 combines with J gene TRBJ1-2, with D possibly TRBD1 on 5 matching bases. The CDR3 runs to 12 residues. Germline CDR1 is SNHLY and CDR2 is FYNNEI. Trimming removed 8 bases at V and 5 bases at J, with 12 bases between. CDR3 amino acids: CASRDSGYGYTF. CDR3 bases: TGTGCCAGCCGGGACTCGGGGTATGGCTACACCTTC.

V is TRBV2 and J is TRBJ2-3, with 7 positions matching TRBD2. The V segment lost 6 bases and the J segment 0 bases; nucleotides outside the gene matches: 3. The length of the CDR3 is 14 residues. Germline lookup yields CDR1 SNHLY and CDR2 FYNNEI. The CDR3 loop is CASRLAESTDTQYF. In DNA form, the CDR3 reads TGTGCCAGCAGGCTAGCGGAAAGCACAGATACGCAGTATTTT.

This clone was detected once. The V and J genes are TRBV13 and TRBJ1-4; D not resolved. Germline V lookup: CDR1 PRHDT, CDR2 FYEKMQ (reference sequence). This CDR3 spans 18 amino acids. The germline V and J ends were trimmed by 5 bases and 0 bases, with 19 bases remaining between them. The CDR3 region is CASSPGLLQPSTNEKLFF. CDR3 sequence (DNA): TGTGCCAGCAGCCCAGGACTCCTCCAACCTTCAACTAATGAAAAACTGTTTTTT. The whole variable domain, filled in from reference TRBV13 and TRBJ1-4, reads AAGVIQSPRHLIKEKRETATLKCYPIPRHDTVYWYQQGPGQDPQFLISFYEKMQSDKGSIPDRFSAQQFSDYHSELNMSSLELGDSALYFCASSPGLLQPSTNEKLFFGSGTQLSVL.

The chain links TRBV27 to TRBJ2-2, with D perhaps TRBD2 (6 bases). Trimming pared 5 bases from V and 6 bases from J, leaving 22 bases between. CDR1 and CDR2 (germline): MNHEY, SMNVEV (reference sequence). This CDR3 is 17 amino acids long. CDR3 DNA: TGTGCCAGCAGTGCCTCGTGGAGGGCCGTTGGGGCCGGGGAGCTGTTTTTT. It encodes CASSASWRAVGAGELFF.

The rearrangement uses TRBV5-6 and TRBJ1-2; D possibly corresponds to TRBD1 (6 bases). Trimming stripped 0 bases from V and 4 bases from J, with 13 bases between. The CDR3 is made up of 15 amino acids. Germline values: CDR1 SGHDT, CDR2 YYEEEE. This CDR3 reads CASSLAQGYSYGYTF. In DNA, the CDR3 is TGTGCCAGCAGCTTGGCTCAGGGGTATTCCTATGGCTACACCTTC.

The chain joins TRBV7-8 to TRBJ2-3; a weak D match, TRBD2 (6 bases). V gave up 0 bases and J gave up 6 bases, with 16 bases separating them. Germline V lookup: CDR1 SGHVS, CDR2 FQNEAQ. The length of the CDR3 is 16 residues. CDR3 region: CASSLAFVGGRDTQYF. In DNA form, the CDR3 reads TGTGCCAGCAGCTTAGCGTTCGTAGGAGGGCGGGATACGCAGTATTTT.

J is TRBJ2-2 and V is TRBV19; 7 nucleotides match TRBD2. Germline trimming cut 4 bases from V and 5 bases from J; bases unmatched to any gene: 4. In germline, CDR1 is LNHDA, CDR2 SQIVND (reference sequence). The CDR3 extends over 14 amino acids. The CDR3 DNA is TGTGCCAGTAGTACCCACGGGGGGACCGGGGAGCTGTTTTTT. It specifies CASSTHGGTGELFF.

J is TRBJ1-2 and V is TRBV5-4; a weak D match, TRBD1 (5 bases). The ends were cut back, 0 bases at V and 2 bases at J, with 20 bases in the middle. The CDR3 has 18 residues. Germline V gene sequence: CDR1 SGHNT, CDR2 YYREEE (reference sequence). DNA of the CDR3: TGTGCCAGCAGCTTGGCCGGGGGAGGGTTAACCTCCAACTATGGCTACACCTTC. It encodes CASSLAGGGLTSNYGYTF. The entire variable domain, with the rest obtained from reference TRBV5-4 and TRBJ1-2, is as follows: ETGVTQSPTHLIKTRGQQVTLRCSSQSGHNTVSWYQQALGQGPQFIFQYYREEENGRGNFPPRFSGLQFPNYSSELNVNALELDDSALYLCASSLAGGGLTSNYGYTFGSGTRLTVV.

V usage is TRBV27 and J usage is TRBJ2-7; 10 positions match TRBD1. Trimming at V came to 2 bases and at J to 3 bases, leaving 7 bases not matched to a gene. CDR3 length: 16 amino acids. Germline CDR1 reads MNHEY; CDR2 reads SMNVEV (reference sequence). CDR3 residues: CASSLTPGQGLYEQYF. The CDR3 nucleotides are TGTGCCAGCAGTTTAACACCGGGACAGGGGCTCTACGAGCAGTACTTC.

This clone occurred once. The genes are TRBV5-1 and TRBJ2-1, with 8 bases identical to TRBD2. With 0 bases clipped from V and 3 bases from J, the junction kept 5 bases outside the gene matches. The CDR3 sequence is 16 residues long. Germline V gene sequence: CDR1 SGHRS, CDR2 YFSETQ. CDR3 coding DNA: TGCGCCAGCAGCTTGGGAGAGGCGGGGGGCTACAATGAGCAGTTCTTC. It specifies CASSLGEAGGYNEQFF.

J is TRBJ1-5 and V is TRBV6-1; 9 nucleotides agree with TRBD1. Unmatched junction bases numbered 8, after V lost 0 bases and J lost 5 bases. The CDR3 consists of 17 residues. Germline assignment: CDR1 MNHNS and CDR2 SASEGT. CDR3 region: CASSEAGQGGWHQPQHF. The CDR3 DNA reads TGTGCCAGCAGTGAAGCGGGACAGGGCGGGTGGCATCAGCCCCAGCATTTT.

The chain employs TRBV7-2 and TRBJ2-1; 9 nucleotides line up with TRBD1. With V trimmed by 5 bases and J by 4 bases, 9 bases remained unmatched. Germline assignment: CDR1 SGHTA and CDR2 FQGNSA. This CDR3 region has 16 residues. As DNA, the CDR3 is TGTGCCAGCAGCGAACCGGGACAGGGTCTATACAATGAGCAGTTCTTC. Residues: CASSEPGQGLYNEQFF.

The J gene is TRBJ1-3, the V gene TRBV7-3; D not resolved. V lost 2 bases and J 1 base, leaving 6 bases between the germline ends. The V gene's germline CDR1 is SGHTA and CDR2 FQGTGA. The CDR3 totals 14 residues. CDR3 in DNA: TGTGCCAGCAGCTTAGGAGGGTCTGGAAACACCATATATTTT. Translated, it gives CASSLGGSGNTIYF.

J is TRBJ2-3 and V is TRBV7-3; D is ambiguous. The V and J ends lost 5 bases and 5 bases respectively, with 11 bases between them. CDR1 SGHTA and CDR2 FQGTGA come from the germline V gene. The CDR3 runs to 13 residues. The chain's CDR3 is CASSPSDVDTQYF. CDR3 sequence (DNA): TGTGCCAGCAGCCCGAGCGACGTAGATACGCAGTATTTT. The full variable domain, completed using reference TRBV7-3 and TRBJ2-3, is GAGVSQTPSNKVTEKGKYVELRCDPISGHTALYWYRQSLGQGPEFLIYFQGTGAADDSGLPNDRFFAVRPEGSVSTLKIQRTERGDSAVYLCASSPSDVDTQYFGPGTRLTVL.

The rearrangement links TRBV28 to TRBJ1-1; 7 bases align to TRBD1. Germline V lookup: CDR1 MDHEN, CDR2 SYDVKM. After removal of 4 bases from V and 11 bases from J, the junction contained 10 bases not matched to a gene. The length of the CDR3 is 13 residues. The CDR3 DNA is TGTGCCAGCAGTTCCCTCCTAGGGGGCTGGGCTTTCTTT. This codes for CASSSLLGGWAFF.

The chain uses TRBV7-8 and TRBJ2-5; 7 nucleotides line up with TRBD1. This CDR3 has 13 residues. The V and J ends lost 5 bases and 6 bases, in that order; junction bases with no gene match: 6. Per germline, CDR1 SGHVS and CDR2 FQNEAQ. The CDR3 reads CASSPETGQTQYF. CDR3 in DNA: TGTGCCAGCAGCCCAGAGACAGGGCAGACCCAGTACTTC.

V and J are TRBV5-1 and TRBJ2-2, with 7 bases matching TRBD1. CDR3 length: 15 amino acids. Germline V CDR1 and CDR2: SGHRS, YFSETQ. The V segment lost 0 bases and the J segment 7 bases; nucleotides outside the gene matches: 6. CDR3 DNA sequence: TGCGCCAGCAGCTTGGCTGGGACAGTCAACGGGGAGCTGTTTTTT. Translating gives CASSLAGTVNGELFF.

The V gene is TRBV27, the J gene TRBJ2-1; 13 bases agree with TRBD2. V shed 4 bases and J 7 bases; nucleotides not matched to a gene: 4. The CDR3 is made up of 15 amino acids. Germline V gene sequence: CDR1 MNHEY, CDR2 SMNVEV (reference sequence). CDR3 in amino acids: CASSSGLAGVNEQFF. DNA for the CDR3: TGTGCCAGCAGTTCCGGACTAGCGGGAGTAAATGAGCAGTTCTTC.

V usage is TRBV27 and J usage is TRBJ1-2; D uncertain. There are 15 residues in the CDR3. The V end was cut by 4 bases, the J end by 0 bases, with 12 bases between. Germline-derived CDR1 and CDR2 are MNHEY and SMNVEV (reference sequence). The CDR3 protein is CASSSPARANYGYTF. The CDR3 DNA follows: TGTGCCAGCAGTTCCCCAGCGCGGGCTAACTATGGCTACACCTTC.

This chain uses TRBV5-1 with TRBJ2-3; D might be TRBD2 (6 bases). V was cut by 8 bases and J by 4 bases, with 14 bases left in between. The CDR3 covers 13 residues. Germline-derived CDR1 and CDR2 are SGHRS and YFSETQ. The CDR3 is CASGGIDPDTQYF. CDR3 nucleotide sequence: TGCGCCAGTGGGGGGATTGATCCAGATACGCAGTATTTT.

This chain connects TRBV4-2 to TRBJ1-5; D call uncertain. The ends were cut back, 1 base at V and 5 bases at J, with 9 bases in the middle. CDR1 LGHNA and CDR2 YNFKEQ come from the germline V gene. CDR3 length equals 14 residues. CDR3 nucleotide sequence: TGTGCCAGCAGCCAAGTAACCGGTGATCAGCCCCAGCATTTT. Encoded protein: CASSQVTGDQPQHF.